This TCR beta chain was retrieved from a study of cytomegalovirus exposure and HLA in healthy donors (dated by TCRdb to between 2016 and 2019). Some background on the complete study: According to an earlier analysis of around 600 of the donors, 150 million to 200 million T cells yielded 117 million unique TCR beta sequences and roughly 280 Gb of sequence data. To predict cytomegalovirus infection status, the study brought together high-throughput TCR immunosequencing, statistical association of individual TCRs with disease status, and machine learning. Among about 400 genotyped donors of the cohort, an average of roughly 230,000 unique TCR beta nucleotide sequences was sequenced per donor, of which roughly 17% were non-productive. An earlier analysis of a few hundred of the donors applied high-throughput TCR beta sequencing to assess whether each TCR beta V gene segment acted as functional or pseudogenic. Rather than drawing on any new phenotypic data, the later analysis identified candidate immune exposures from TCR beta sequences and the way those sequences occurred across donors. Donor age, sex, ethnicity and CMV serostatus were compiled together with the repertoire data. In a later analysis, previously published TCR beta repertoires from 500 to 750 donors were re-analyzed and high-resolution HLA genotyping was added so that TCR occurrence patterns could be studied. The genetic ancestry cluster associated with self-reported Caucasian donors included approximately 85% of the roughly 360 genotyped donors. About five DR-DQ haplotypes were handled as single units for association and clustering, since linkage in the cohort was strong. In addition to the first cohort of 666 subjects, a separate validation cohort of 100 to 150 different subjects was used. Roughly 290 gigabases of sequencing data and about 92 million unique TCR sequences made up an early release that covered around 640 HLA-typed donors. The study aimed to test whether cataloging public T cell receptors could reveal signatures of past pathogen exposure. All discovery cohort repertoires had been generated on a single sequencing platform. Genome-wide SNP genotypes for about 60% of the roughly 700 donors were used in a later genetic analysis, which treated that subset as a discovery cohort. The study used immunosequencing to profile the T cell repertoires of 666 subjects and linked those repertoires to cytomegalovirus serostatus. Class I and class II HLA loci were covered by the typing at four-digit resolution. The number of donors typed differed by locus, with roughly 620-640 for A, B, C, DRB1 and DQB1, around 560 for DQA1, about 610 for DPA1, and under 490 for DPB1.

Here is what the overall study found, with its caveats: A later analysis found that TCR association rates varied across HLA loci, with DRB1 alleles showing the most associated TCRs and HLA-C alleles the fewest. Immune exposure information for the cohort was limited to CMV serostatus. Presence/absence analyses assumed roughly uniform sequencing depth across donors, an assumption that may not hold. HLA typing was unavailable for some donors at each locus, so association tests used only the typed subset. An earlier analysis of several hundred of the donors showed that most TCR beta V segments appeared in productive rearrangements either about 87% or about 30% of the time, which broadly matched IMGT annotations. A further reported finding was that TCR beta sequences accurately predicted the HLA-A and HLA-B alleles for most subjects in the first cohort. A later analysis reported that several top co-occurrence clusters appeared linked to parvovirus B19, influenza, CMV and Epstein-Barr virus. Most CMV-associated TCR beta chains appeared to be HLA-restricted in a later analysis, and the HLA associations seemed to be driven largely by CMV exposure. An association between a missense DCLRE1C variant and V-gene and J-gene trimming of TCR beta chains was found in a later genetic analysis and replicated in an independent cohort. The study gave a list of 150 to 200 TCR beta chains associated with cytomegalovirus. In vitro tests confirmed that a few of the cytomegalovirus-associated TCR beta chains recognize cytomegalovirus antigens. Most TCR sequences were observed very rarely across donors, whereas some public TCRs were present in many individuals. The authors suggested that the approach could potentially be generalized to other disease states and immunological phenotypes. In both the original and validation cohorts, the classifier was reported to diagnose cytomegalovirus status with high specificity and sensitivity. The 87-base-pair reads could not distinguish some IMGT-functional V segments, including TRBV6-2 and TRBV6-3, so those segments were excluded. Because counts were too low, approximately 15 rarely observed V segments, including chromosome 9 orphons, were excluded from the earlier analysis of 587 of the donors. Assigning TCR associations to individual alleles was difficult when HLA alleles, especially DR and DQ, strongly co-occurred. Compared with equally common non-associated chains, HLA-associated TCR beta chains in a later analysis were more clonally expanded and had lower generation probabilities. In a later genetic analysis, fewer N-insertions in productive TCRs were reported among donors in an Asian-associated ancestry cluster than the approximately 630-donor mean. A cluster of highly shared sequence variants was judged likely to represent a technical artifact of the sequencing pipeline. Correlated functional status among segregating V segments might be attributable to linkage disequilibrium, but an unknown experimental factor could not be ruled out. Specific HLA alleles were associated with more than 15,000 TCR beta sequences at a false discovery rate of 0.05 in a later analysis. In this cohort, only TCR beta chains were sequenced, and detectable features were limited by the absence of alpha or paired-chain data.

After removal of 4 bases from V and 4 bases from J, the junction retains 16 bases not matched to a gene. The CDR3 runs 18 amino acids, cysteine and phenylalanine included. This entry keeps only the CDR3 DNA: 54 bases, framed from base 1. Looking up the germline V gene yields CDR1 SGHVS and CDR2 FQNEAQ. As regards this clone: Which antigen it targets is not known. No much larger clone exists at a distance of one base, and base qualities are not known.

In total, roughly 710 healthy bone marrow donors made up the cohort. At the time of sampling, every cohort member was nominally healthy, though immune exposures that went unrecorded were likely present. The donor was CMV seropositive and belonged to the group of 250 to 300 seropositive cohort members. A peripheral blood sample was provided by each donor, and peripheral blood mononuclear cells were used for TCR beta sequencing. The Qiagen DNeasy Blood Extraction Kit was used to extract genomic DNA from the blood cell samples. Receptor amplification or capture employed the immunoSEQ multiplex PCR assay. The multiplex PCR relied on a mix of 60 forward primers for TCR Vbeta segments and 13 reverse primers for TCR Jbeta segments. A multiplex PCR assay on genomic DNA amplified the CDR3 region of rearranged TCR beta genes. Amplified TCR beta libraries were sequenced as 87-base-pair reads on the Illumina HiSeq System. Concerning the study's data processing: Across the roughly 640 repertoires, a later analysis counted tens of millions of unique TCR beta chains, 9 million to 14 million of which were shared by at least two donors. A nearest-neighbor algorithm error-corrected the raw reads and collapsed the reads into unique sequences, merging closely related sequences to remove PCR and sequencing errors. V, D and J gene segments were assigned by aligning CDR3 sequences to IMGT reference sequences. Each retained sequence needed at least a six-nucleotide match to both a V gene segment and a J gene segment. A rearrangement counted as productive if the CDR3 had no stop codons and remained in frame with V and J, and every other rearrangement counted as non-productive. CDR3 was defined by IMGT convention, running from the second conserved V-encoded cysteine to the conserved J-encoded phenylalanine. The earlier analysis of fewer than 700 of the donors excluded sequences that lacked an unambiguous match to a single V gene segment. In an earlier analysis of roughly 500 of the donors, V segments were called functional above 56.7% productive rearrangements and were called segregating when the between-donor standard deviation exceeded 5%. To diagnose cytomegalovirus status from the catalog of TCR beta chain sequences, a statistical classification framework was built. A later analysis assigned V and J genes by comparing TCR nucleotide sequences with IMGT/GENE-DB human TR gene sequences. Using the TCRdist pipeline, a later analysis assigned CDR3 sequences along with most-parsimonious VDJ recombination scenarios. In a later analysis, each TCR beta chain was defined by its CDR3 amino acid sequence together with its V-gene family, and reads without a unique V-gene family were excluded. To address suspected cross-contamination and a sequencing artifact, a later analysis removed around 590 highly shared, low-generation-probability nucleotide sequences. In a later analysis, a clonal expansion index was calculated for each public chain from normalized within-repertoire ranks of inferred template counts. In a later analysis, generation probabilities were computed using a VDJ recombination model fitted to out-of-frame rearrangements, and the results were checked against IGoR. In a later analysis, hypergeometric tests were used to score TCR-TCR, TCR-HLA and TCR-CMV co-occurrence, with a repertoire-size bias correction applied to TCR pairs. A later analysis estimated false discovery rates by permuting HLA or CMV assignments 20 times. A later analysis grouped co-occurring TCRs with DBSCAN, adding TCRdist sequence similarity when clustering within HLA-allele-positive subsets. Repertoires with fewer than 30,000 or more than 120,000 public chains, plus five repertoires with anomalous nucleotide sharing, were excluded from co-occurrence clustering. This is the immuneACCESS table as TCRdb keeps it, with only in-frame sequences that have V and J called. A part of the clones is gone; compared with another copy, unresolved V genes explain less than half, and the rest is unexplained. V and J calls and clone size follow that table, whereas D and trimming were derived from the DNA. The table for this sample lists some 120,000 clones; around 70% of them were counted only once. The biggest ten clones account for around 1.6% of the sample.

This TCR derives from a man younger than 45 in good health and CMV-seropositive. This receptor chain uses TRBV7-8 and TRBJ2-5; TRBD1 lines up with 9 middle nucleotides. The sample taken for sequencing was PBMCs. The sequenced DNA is TGTGCCAGCAGCTCCTATGAATTACCCGGGACAGGGCTAGAGACCCAGTACTTC. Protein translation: CASSSYELPGTGLETQYF.